The 20 T cell receptor beta chains below all came from one sample that was sequenced in a study of T cell repertoires in cytomegalovirus infection. TCRdb reanalysed the reads using MiXCR and keeps one entry per CDR3 protein. The sample shows fewer than 250,000 distinct CDR3 sequences, 9% to 15% of them seen only once. Sequencing used PBMCs. Every receptor here comes from a human donor in good health (CMV status not recorded). Some clones in this sample may be carry-over from other donors' samples.

The V gene is TRBV19, the J gene TRBJ2-6; D remains ambiguous. V was clipped by 1 base and J by 2 bases, with 12 bases between them. Per the germline V gene, CDR1 is LNHDA and CDR2 is SQIVND (reference sequence). The CDR3 is 17 amino acids. The CDR3 region is CASSIGNWAPGANVLTF. The CDR3 DNA follows: TGTGCCAGTAGTATAGGTAACTGGGCGCCTGGGGCCAACGTCCTGACTTTC.

This clonotype was seen at least ten times. V and J are TRBV6-2 or TRBV6-3 and TRBJ2-2; 8 bases agree with TRBD1. Looked up from germline, CDR1 is MNHEY and CDR2 is SVGEGT. The CDR3 sequence is 16 residues long. J gave up 4 bases and V 7 bases, and 11 bases lay outside the gene matches. CDR3 sequence (DNA): TGTGCCAGCACAAGGGACAGGCCCTTGTCCACCGGGGAGCTGTTTTTT. As protein: CASTRDRPLSTGELFF.

This chain links TRBV29-1 with TRBJ1-4; D is undetermined. The CDR3 is made up of 13 amino acids. V was shortened by 4 bases and J by 3 bases, with 9 bases between the two germline ends. Germline CDR1 and CDR2: SQVTM and ANQGSEA. CDR3 sequence: CSVGEMANEKLFF. The CDR3 DNA sequence: TGCAGCGTTGGGGAGATGGCTAATGAAAAACTGTTTTTT. Supplemented by reference TRBV29-1 and TRBJ1-4, the full variable domain reads SAVISQKPSRDICQRGTSLTIQCQVDSQVTMMFWYRQQPGQSLTLIATANQGSEATYESGFVIDKFPISRPNLTFSTLTVSNMSPEDSSIYLCSVGEMANEKLFFGSGTQLSVL.

This clonotype has a handful of counts. This sequence joins TRBV5-1 and TRBJ1-1; unclear D gene. Deletions cut 0 bases from V and 0 bases from J, with 15 bases between. There are 17 residues in the CDR3. Germline V CDR1 and CDR2: SGHRS, YFSETQ. The CDR3 DNA reads TGCGCCAGCAGCTTGGCCCCTGGAGCCAATATGAACACTGAAGCTTTCTTT. It codes for CASSLAPGANMNTEAFF.

The chain recombines TRBV20-1 with TRBJ1-4, with TRBD1 matching 7 bases. Trimming at V came to 4 bases and at J to 0 bases, leaving 5 bases not matched to a gene. Per the germline V gene, CDR1 is DFQATT and CDR2 is SNEGSKA (reference sequence). The CDR3 totals 15 residues. CDR3 sequence (DNA): TGCAGTGCTAAGGAGCAGGGGGCAACTAATGAAAAACTGTTTTTT. Translation gives CSAKEQGATNEKLFF.

The gene calls are TRBV19 and TRBJ1-1, with 8 positions matching TRBD1. The germline V gene has CDR1 LNHDA and CDR2 SQIVND (reference sequence). V was pared by 3 bases and J by 6 bases, with 6 bases of the junction left unmatched. The CDR3 has 14 residues. The CDR3 region has the DNA TGTGCCAGTAGTATCCTCGGACAGGGCCCTGAAGCTTTCTTT. The encoded protein is CASSILGQGPEAFF. Complete variable domain (other parts from reference TRBV19 and TRBJ1-1): DGGITQSPKYLFRKEGQNVTLSCEQNLNHDAMYWYRQDPGQGLRLIYYSQIVNDFQKGDIAEGYSVSREKKESFPLTVTSAQKNPTAFYLCASSILGQGPEAFFGQGTRLTVV.

This clonotype showed up many times. The chain links TRBV19 to TRBJ1-1; D gene ambiguous. CDR1 and CDR2 from the germline V gene are LNHDA and SQIVND (reference sequence). This CDR3 spans 14 amino acids. V dropped 3 bases and J dropped 1 base, with 9 bases sitting between them. CDR3 coding DNA: TGTGCCAGTAGTATTGCGGACGAGAACACTGAAGCTTTCTTT. Its translation: CASSIADENTEAFF.

This clonotype was seen at least ten times. The rearrangement joins TRBV7-3 to TRBJ2-3, with D maybe TRBD2 (6 bases). CDR1 is SGHTA and CDR2 is FQGTGA in the germline V gene. V dropped 5 bases and J dropped 0 bases, with 15 bases sitting between them. The CDR3 contains 16 residues. This CDR3 reads CASSPGGPSSTDTQYF. CDR3 nucleotide sequence: TGTGCCAGCAGCCCCGGAGGGCCCTCGAGCACAGATACGCAGTATTTT.

This clonotype was seen repeatedly, ten times or more. The J gene is TRBJ1-5, the V gene TRBV30, with TRBD1 matching over 7 bases. The V and J ends lost 2 bases and 7 bases, in that order; junction bases with no gene match: 5. The germline V gene encodes CDR1 GTSNPN and CDR2 SVGIG (reference sequence). CDR3 length: 13 residues. CDR3 amino acids: CAWSTSGGQPQHF. Written as DNA, the CDR3 is TGTGCCTGGAGTACGTCAGGGGGGCAGCCCCAGCATTTT.

CDR3: CSARDWASGSADTQYF. The CDR3 DNA follows: TGCAGTGCTAGAGATTGGGCTAGCGGGAGTGCGGATACGCAGTATTTT. This rearrangement joins TRBV20-1 to TRBJ2-3; 10 nucleotides match TRBD2. Unmatched junction bases numbered 9, after V lost 0 bases and J lost 6 bases. This CDR3 is 16 amino acids long. Per the germline V gene, CDR1 is DFQATT and CDR2 is SNEGSKA (reference sequence).

This clonotype was picked up many times. This rearrangement joins TRBV7-3 to TRBJ1-6; D remains ambiguous. V was cut by 3 bases and J by 9 bases, with 12 bases left in between. The CDR3 consists of 14 residues. From germline, CDR1 is SGHTA and CDR2 FQGTGA. DNA of the CDR3: TGTGCCAGCAGCTTGTCGGGGAATGTTTCACCCCTCCACTTT. Its protein product is CASSLSGNVSPLHF.

This clonotype showed up many times. The rearrangement uses TRBV4-2 and TRBJ1-6; D remains ambiguous. This CDR3 comprises 17 residues. V was cut by 0 bases and J by 7 bases, with 16 bases left in between. Germline lookup yields CDR1 LGHNA and CDR2 YNFKEQ. The CDR3 coding sequence is TGTGCCAGCAGCCAAGAGGTGACGCCCAAAGGGAATTCACCCCTCCACTTT. Residues: CASSQEVTPKGNSPLHF.

V and J are TRBV29-1 and TRBJ1-1; tentative D call: TRBD1 (6 bases). V was trimmed by 4 bases and J by 11 bases, leaving 20 bases between them. Looked up from germline, CDR1 is SQVTM and CDR2 is ANQGSEA. CDR3 length: 13 amino acids. CDR3 protein: CSVVGGGGKRAFF. CDR3 in DNA: TGCAGCGTTGTGGGCGGGGGCGGGAAACGCGCTTTCTTT.

This clonotype was observed many times. The chain recombines TRBV2 with TRBJ2-3; D remains ambiguous. Trimming left V 3 bases short and J 2 bases short, with 12 bases between. This CDR3 region has 15 residues. Germline V gene lookup returns CDR1 SNHLY and CDR2 FYNNEI. CDR3 region: CASSEDGRSTDTQYF. CDR3 bases: TGTGCCAGCAGTGAGGACGGCCGGTCCACAGATACGCAGTATTTT.

This clonotype was detected ten times or more. This chain joins TRBV20-1 and TRBJ1-1; D gene unclear. Trimming cost V 4 bases and J 4 bases, with 13 bases left between them. Germline V gene sequence: CDR1 DFQATT, CDR2 SNEGSKA (reference sequence). This CDR3 has 13 residues. Written as DNA, the CDR3 is TGCAGTGCTACCCACAATACACCCACTGAAGCTTTCTTT. Protein product: CSATHNTPTEAFF.

This clonotype showed up just a few times. The chain recombines TRBV20-1 with TRBJ1-5; D perhaps matches TRBD1 (5 bases). Trimming cost V 5 bases and J 4 bases, with 12 bases left between them. The CDR3 has 13 residues. The germline V gene has CDR1 DFQATT and CDR2 SNEGSKA (reference sequence). CDR3 bases: TGCAGTGCTCCGACCGGGGGTAATCAGCCCCAGCATTTT. Protein: CSAPTGGNQPQHF.

The V and J genes are TRBV28 and TRBJ2-5, with 9 bases matching TRBD2. CDR1 is MDHEN, CDR2 SYDVKM, per germline. The junction had 8 bases not matched to a gene; V was cut back by 4 bases and J by 2 bases. The CDR3 is made up of 16 amino acids. The chain's CDR3 is CASSSGTSTPQETQYF. CDR3 sequence (DNA): TGTGCCAGCAGTTCCGGGACTAGCACCCCTCAAGAGACCCAGTACTTC.

The rearrangement uses TRBV5-4 and TRBJ2-5; 7 bases are a match to TRBD2. After removal of 3 bases from V and 4 bases from J, the junction contained 3 bases not matched to a gene. CDR3 length: 13 residues. CDR1 SGHNT and CDR2 YYREEE come from the germline V gene (reference sequence). The CDR3 reads CASSSASGETQYF. DNA of the CDR3: TGTGCCAGCAGCTCCGCTAGCGGAGAGACCCAGTACTTC.

As concerns this clonotype: Just one base apart from a much larger clone, this may be a read error. This chain links TRBV7-2 with TRBJ2-3; 8 bases align to TRBD2. In germline, CDR1 is SGHTA, CDR2 FQGNSA. The CDR3 totals 16 residues. V shed 4 bases and J 4 bases; nucleotides not matched to a gene: 10. CDR3 protein: CASSSRGGGGPDTQYF. In nucleotides, the CDR3 is TGTGCCAGCAGCTCCCGGGGGGGGGGGGGCCCAGATACGCAGTATTTT.

This clonotype was picked up many times. This CDR3 is CASSLGPLEWRAGGNTGELFF. DNA of the CDR3: TGTGCCAGCAGCTTAGGGCCCTTAGAGTGGCGAGCAGGAGGGAACACCGGGGAGCTGTTTTTT. This chain connects TRBV7-2 to TRBJ2-2, with D perhaps TRBD2 (5 bases). The CDR3 covers 21 residues. Looked up from germline, CDR1 is SGHTA and CDR2 is FQGNSA. V lost 1 base and J lost 1, with 25 bases in between.